A selection of T cell receptor beta chains follows, all from one sample in a study of blood T cell repertoires in COVID-19. Sequencing was performed with immunoSEQ multiplex PCR; in TCRdb, only in-frame clones are kept and a portion is missing. The repertoire holds approximately 230,000 clones, with 86% as singletons. Sequenced: peripheral blood. All receptors come from a man aged 30-40 years who had recovered from COVID-19. CDR3s include the opening cysteine and the closing phenylalanine or tryptophan. Rows may omit the clone size; those that give it use once, few, many or a size class.

>TRBJ2-1|TRBV19|.
CASSMQGWRTYNEQFF
>TRBJ1-2|TRBV27|.
CASSLAGGFGVDRGSYGYTF
>TRBJ2-5|TRBV6-5|.
CASSYGQEETQYF
>TRBJ2-7|TRBV11-2|.
CASSLRGRSRGSYEQYF
>TRBJ2-1|TRBV10-3|.
CAISDAGGSYNEQFF
>TRBJ2-7|TRBV6-5|.
CASSYSWTEIYEQYF
>TRBJ1-3|TRBV2|few
CASSGEGSYPGNTIYF
>TRBJ1-2|TRBV5-6|.
CASSFEGSPGYGYTF
>TRBJ1-1|TRBV7-9|once
CASSIGQMNTEAFF
>TRBJ1-2|TRBV6-4|.
CASSMELLGYGYTF
>TRBJ1-5|TRBV6-5|.
CASRGTGWLQPQHF
>TRBJ1-1|TRBV7-2|.
CASSLPETGWEAFF
>TRBJ2-1|TRBV5-1|.
CASSFLAGSANEQFF
>TRBJ1-2|TRBV27|.
CASSLTENYGYTF
>TRBJ2-7|TRBV28|.
CASSSTSGVREQYF
>TRBJ1-2|TRBV15|.
CATSRDPGGQGIRRESYTF
>TRBJ2-1|TRBV6-1|.
CASSVGTGGYNEQFF
>TRBJ1-5|TRBV2|.
CASSEGVGGGARLLSQHF
>TRBJ1-3|TRBV4-2|.
CASSHHTGWRAGGDSGNTIYF
>TRBJ2-7|TRBV7-2|.
CASSLGASGGYEQYF
>TRBJ2-1|TRBV3-1/TRBV3-2|.
CASSPGGYNEQFF
>TRBJ2-1|TRBV14|.
CASSQDFRSSYNEQFF
>TRBJ2-3|TRBV10-3|.
CAISGQGQGITDTQYF
>TRBJ2-2|TRBV19|.
CASSILASDTGELFF
>TRBJ1-1|TRBV6-5|.
CASSYAGGGAFF
>TRBJ1-1|TRBV6-5|.
CASTAPGGTEAFF
>TRBJ2-5|TRBV12-5|.
CASGASPDGGFQETQYF
>TRBJ1-2|TRBV9|.
CASNPEVLGDGYTF
>TRBJ1-5|TRBV6-1|.
CASSYLGHNQPQHF
>TRBJ2-7|TRBV14|.
CASSPTGQFYYEQYF
>TRBJ1-1|TRBV5-8|once
CASSPGVRGQKGAFF
>TRBJ2-5|TRBV18|.
CASSLGQGVSSVIQETQYF
>TRBJ2-5|TRBV7-2|.
CASSFPWSETQYF
>TRBJ1-5|TRBV6-5|.
CASSAGLGNQPQHF
>TRBJ2-1|TRBV19|.
CASSTRGALRFF
>TRBJ1-1|TRBV27|.
CASSPTGNTEAFF
>TRBJ2-5|TRBV3-1/TRBV3-2|.
CASSQGDTETQYF
>TRBJ1-1|TRBV9|.
CASSPEINTEAFF
>TRBJ1-1|TRBV2|.
CASTGEGAEAFF
>TRBJ1-1|TRBV27|.
CASSPIREGDTEAFF
>TRBJ1-3|TRBV6-5|.
CASSYSVTGSGNTIYF
>TRBJ2-3|TRBV9|.
CARDTSGGPWGTDTQYF
>TRBJ2-1|TRBV7-2|.
CASSFRAGEYNEQFF
>TRBJ2-3|TRBV7-6|.
CASSLDTSGGARTQYF
>TRBJ1-1|TRBV5-6|.
CASSMTGRWNTEAFF
>TRBJ1-4|TRBV20-1|once
CSASPGTGLYGEKLFF
>TRBJ1-1|TRBV11-2|.
CASSLTTNTEAFF
>TRBJ1-5|TRBV21-1|.
CASSKGEAGDPRNQPQHF
>TRBJ1-6|TRBV5-4|.
CASSLHPQASYNSPLHF
>TRBJ1-4|TRBV6-1|.
CASSEARGRTLATNEKLFF
>TRBJ1-5|TRBV21-1|once
CASSKAPYQPQHF
>TRBJ2-7|TRBV12-3/TRBV12-4|.
CASSADGGREQYF
>TRBJ2-5|TRBV5-6|few
CASSLAGGLETQYF
>TRBJ1-2|TRBV14|few
CASSQSLFAGGNGYTF
>TRBJ2-7|TRBV4-1|.
CASSHPGQDPYEQYF